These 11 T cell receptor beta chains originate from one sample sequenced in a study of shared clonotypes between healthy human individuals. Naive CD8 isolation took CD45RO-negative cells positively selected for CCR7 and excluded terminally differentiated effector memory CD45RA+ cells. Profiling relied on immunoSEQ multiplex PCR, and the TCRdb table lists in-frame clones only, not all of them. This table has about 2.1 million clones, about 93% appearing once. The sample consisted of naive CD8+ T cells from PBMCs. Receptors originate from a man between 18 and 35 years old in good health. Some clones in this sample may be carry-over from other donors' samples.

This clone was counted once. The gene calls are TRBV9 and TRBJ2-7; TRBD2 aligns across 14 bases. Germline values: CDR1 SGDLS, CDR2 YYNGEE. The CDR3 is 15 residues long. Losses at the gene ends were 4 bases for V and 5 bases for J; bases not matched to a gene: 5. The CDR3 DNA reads TGTGCCAGCAGCCTCGGGACTAGCGGGAGCGACGAGCAGTACTTC. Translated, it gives CASSLGTSGSDEQYF.

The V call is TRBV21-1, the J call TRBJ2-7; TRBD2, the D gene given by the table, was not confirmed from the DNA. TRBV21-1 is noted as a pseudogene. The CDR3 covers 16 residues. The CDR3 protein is CASSIVFSGRIYEQYF. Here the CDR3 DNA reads TGTGCCAGCAGCATAGTTTTTAGCGGGAGGATTTACGAGCAGTACTTC.

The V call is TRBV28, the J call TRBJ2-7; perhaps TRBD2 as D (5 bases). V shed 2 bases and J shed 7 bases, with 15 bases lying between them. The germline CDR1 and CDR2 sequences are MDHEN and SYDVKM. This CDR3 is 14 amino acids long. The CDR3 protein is CASSLEADLLEQYF. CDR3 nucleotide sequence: TGTGCCAGCAGTTTAGAAGCGGACCTACTGGAGCAGTACTTC.

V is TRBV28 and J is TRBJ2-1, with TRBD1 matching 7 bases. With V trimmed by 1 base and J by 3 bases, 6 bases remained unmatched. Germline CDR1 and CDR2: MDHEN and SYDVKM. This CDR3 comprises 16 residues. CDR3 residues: CASSLYDGTVYNEQFF. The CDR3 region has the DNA TGTGCCAGCAGTTTATATGACGGGACAGTCTACAATGAGCAGTTCTTC. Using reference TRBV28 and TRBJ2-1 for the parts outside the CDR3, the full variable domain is DVKVTQSSRYLVKRTGEKVFLECVQDMDHENMFWYRQDPGLGLRLIYFSYDVKMKEKGDIPEGYSVSREKKERFSLILESASTNQTSMYLCASSLYDGTVYNEQFFGPGTRLTVL.

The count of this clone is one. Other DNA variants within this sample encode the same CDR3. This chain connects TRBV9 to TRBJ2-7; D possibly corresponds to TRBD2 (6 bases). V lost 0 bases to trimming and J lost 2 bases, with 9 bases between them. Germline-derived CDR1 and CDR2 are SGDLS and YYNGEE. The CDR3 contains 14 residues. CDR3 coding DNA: TGTGCCAGCAGCGTAGGCGGGGATACCTACGAGCAGTACTTC. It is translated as CASSVGGDTYEQYF.

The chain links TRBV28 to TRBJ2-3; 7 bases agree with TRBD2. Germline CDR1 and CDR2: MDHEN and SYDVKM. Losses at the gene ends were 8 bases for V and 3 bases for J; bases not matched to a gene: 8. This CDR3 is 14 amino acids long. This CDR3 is CASEREGQTDTQYF. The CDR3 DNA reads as TGTGCCAGCGAAAGGGAGGGCCAAACAGATACGCAGTATTTT.

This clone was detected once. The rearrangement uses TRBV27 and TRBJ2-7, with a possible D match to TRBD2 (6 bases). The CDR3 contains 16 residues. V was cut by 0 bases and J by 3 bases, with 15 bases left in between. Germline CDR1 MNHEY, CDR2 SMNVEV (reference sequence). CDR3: CASSLSAGLVNYEQYF. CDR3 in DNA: TGTGCCAGCAGTTTATCCGCGGGACTGGTAAACTACGAGCAGTACTTC.

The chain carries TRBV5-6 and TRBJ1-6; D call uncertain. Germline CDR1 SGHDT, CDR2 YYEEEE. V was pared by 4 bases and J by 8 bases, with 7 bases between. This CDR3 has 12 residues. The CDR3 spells CASSLVDSPLHF. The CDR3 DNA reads TGTGCCAGCAGCCTCGTTGATTCACCCCTCCACTTT.

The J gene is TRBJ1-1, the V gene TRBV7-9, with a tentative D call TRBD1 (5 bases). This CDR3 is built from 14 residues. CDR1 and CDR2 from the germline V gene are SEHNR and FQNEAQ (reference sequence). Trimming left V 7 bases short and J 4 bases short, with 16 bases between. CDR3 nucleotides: TGTGCCAGCACCTCCGCGGGGGGGGGCACTGAAGCTTTCTTT. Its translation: CASTSAGGGTEAFF.

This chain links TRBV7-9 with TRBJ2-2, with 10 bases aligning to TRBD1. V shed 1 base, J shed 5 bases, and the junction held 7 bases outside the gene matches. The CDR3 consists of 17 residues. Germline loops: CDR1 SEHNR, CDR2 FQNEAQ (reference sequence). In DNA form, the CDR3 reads TGTGCCAGCAGCTTAGAGACAGGGGGCGCTTGGACCGGGGAGCTGTTTTTT. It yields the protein CASSLETGGAWTGELFF. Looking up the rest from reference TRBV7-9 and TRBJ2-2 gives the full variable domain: DTGVSQNPRHKITKRGQNVTFRCDPISEHNRLYWYRQTLGQGPEFLTYFQNEAQLEKSRLLSDRFSAERPKGSFSTLEIQRTEQGDSAMYLCASSLETGGAWTGELFFGEGSRLTVL.

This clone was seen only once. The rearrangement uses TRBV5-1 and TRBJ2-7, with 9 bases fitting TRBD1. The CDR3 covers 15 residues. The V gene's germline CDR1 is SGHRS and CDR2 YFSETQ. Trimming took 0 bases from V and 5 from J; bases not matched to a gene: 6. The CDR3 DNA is TGCGCCAGCAGCTTGGTGGGGACAGGGCTCCACGAGCAGTACTTC. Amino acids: CASSLVGTGLHEQYF.